A selection of T cell receptor beta chains follows, all from one sample in a study of blood T cell repertoires in COVID-19. Only in-frame clones appear in the TCRdb table, and some are missing; sequencing was by immunoSEQ multiplex PCR. In the table there are under 250,000 clones, approximately 80% of which are singletons. Specimen: PBMCs or T cells enriched from blood (not recorded which). The receptors come from a man between 25 and 39 years old with acute COVID-19. CDR3s leave out the opening cysteine and the closing phenylalanine or tryptophan. The D gene is left open where the match is weak. Clone sizes are given selectively: once, few, many, or a class where the clone is expanded.

V gene: TRBV11-2
clone size: -
D gene: -
CDR3 protein: ASSLGTGPATEAF

V gene: TRBV10-2
clone size: -
D gene: -
CDR3 protein: ASRIVGDEQY

V gene: TRBV19
clone size: -
D gene: -
CDR3 protein: ASSTWTAQAF

V gene: TRBV10-1
clone size: -
D gene: -
CDR3 protein: ASSTGLGYEQY

V gene: TRBV13
clone size: -
D gene: TRBD1
CDR3 protein: ASSSEGTGGEYTEAF

V gene: TRBV21-1
clone size: -
D gene: -
CDR3 protein: ASSKARVTSCSGNTIY

V gene: TRBV7-2
clone size: -
D gene: TRBD2
CDR3 protein: ASSLPGGLETQY

V gene: TRBV10-2
clone size: -
D gene: TRBD1
CDR3 protein: ASSESSRGQPGELF

V gene: TRBV12-3/TRBV12-4
clone size: few
D gene: -
CDR3 protein: ASTTGLNTEAF

V gene: TRBV15
clone size: -
D gene: TRBD1
CDR3 protein: ATSRDRGRLQPQH

V gene: TRBV11-3
clone size: -
D gene: TRBD1
CDR3 protein: ASSLGQGVDTQY

V gene: TRBV7-9
clone size: -
D gene: TRBD1
CDR3 protein: ASSSTGWNTEAF

V gene: TRBV11-2
clone size: once
D gene: TRBD2
CDR3 protein: ASSLGTSGGETQY

V gene: TRBV30
clone size: -
D gene: TRBD1
CDR3 protein: AWSNQGAETQY

V gene: TRBV7-9
clone size: -
D gene: TRBD1
CDR3 protein: ASSYSDRGRYVGGYT

V gene: TRBV12-5
clone size: -
D gene: TRBD2
CDR3 protein: ASGLLNSGGEQY

V gene: TRBV10-3
clone size: -
D gene: -
CDR3 protein: AISESRGPSTGELF

V gene: TRBV7-3
clone size: -
D gene: -
CDR3 protein: ASSLTRNSPLH

V gene: TRBV2
clone size: few
D gene: -
CDR3 protein: ASSGGDSYNEQF

V gene: TRBV21-1
clone size: -
D gene: -
CDR3 protein: ASSKRTGVNTEAF

V gene: TRBV9
clone size: -
D gene: -
CDR3 protein: ASSGWGGWNEQF

V gene: TRBV11-1
clone size: -
D gene: -
CDR3 protein: ASSPGLYNEQF

V gene: TRBV10-3
clone size: -
D gene: -
CDR3 protein: AISESGGATNEKLF

V gene: TRBV5-4
clone size: -
D gene: -
CDR3 protein: ASSLTGPNEKLF

V gene: TRBV5-6
clone size: -
D gene: -
CDR3 protein: ASSPVTGIQY

V gene: TRBV6-5
clone size: -
D gene: TRBD1
CDR3 protein: ASRGQGNNSPLH

V gene: TRBV13
clone size: -
D gene: -
CDR3 protein: ASSLGQVPF

V gene: TRBV10-3
clone size: -
D gene: -
CDR3 protein: AISDQGTPLH